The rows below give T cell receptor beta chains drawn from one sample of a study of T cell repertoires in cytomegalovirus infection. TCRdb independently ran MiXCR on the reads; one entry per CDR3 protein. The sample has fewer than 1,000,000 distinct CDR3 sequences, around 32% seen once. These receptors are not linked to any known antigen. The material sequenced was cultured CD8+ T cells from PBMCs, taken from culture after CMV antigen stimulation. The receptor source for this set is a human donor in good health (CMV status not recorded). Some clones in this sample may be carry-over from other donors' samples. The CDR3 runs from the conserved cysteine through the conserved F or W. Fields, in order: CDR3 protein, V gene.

CDR3 protein: CASSGTDLYGYTF; V gene: TRBV11-1
CDR3 protein: CASSGLEHNYGYTF; V gene: TRBV28
CDR3 protein: CASSKEGAGNQPQHF; V gene: TRBV9
CDR3 protein: CSAWERHYGYTF; V gene: TRBV20-1
CDR3 protein: CASSLENGWVNTEAFF; V gene: TRBV7-8
CDR3 protein: CASSSPDGLLENIQYF; V gene: TRBV6-5
CDR3 protein: CASSLGHFYGYTF; V gene: TRBV27
CDR3 protein: CASSWGISRTDTQYF; V gene: TRBV7-2
CDR3 protein: CASSLVGGQDHMGYTF; V gene: TRBV5-6
CDR3 protein: CASSVTGVSYGYTF; V gene: TRBV7-2
CDR3 protein: CASSLEARLNYGYTF; V gene: TRBV5-5
CDR3 protein: CASSWGGRTEAFF; V gene: TRBV27
CDR3 protein: CASSEGELASGAPLDTQYF; V gene: TRBV2
CDR3 protein: CASSQDTDNYNEQFF; V gene: TRBV4-3
CDR3 protein: CASSQGANSYNEQFF; V gene: TRBV4-1
CDR3 protein: CASSPSSGTTLVNEQFF; V gene: TRBV6-1
CDR3 protein: CATSGEDIQYF; V gene: TRBV10-3
CDR3 protein: CASSIRTGGNSPLHF; V gene: TRBV7-9
CDR3 protein: CATSDSPASGGRNEQFF; V gene: TRBV24-1
CDR3 protein: CASSYSRGDYGYTF; V gene: TRBV6-5
CDR3 protein: CASSLGDSVGYEQYF; V gene: TRBV7-6
CDR3 protein: CSARDPTGELVAEAFF; V gene: TRBV20-1
CDR3 protein: CSAPGGPAGDPYNEQFF; V gene: TRBV20-1
CDR3 protein: CATSRTSGGRETQYF; V gene: TRBV15
CDR3 protein: CAGGQGPNTEAFF; V gene: TRBV12-3/TRBV12-4